Listed below are T cell receptor beta chains from one sample, sequenced in a study of regulatory T cells in long-lasting Graves disease. TCRdb reprocessed the multiplex PCR reads with MiXCR, giving one entry per CDR3 protein. This repertoire shows 600,000 to 650,000 distinct CDR3 sequences, around 17% found once; its top ten account for 15% to 20%. These sequences were also reported in another study, on T cells in Graves' hyperthyroidism and ophthalmopathy.

Material: peripheral blood mononuclear cells (PBMCs), obtained at new diagnosis, from a patient treated with antithyroid drugs. These receptors all stem from a young woman with Graves disease. The CDR3 runs from the conserved cysteine through the conserved F or W. The order of the fields is clone size, J gene, D gene, V gene, CDR3 protein, CDR3 DNA. D genes are given only for firm matches. The listing skips clone size in some rows; elsewhere it reads once, few, many or a size class.

size: few; J: TRBJ2-7; D: TRBD1; V: TRBV7-2; CDR3: CASSFRDRGSYEQYF; DNA: TGTGCCAGCAGCTTCCGGGACAGGGGTTCGTACGAGCAGTACTTC
size: many; J: TRBJ2-1; D: TRBD1; V: TRBV10-3; CDR3: CASQTGLSYEQFF; DNA: TGTGCCAGCCAGACAGGGCTGTCCTATGAGCAGTTCTTC
size: many; J: TRBJ1-6; D: NA; V: TRBV28; CDR3: CASRSLGGISLNSPLHF; DNA: TGTGCCAGCAGATCCTTGGGGGGGATTAGCTTAAATTCACCCCTCCACTTT
size: once; J: TRBJ1-5; D: NA; V: TRBV14; CDR3: CASSHKLAGGPSTDTQHF; DNA: TGTGCCAGCAGCCACAAACTAGCGGGAGGGCCTAGCACAGATACGCAGCATTTT
size: many; J: TRBJ1-1; D: NA; V: TRBV6-1; CDR3: CASSGSHTEAFF; DNA: TGTGCCAGCAGTGGAAGTCACACTGAAGCTTTCTTT
size: many; J: TRBJ1-5; D: NA; V: TRBV28; CDR3: CASSLLQYQPQHF; DNA: TGTGCCAGCAGTTTGCTCCAGTATCAGCCCCAGCATTTT
size: many; J: TRBJ1-5; D: TRBD1; V: TRBV12-3/TRBV12-4; CDR3: CASSLAQGAGQPQHF; DNA: TGTGCCAGCAGTTTGGCACAGGGGGCTGGTCAGCCCCAGCATTTT
size: NA; J: TRBJ1-3; D: NA; V: TRBV10-3; CDR3: CAISASGTLSSGNTIYF; DNA: TGTGCCATCAGTGCCTCCGGGACATTGAGCTCTGGAAACACCATATATTTT
size: NA; J: TRBJ2-7; D: NA; V: TRBV4-1; CDR3: CASSQEQGTNYEQYF; DNA: TGCGCCAGCAGCCAAGAGCAGGGGACCAACTACGAGCAGTACTTC
size: NA; J: TRBJ1-6; D: TRBD1; V: TRBV6-5; CDR3: CASSYRQGGSPLHF; DNA: TGTGCCAGCAGTTACAGACAGGGAGGTTCACCCCTCCACTTT
size: many; J: TRBJ1-1; D: NA; V: TRBV18; CDR3: CASSPPGGRTEAFF; DNA: TGTGCCAGCTCCCCCCCCGGGGGGAGGACTGAAGCTTTCTTT
size: NA; J: TRBJ2-1; D: NA; V: TRBV19; CDR3: CASSTLDKGFVMETQYF; DNA: NA
size: many; J: TRBJ1-4; D: NA; V: TRBV28; CDR3: CASSAGLEKLFF; DNA: TGTGCCAGCAGCGCAGGGTTGGAAAAACTGTTTTTT
size: few; J: TRBJ2-1; D: TRBD2; V: TRBV5-6; CDR3: CASSRAGVFSGEQFF; DNA: TGTGCCAGCAGCCGGGCGGGGGTTTTTTCGGGTGAGCAGTTCTTC
size: few; J: TRBJ2-3; D: NA; V: TRBV3-1; CDR3: CASSPIARTDTQYF; DNA: TGTGCCAGCAGCCCGATCGCTCGCACAGATACGCAGTATTTT
size: few; J: TRBJ2-3; D: NA; V: TRBV20-1; CDR3: CSASVESSTDTQYF; DNA: TGCAGTGCTAGTGTGGAATCTAGCACAGATACGCAGTATTTT
size: few; J: TRBJ2-3; D: TRBD1; V: TRBV3-1; CDR3: CASSLGQGARDTQYF; DNA: TGTGCCAGCAGCCTGGGACAGGGGGCGCGGGATACGCAGTATTTT
size: NA; J: TRBJ1-4; D: NA; V: TRBV5-1; CDR3: CASSLDPEKLFF; DNA: TGCGCCAGCAGCTTGGACCCAGAAAAACTGTTTTTT
size: few; J: TRBJ2-5; D: NA; V: TRBV6-1; CDR3: CASSDPLGGGTQYF; DNA: TGTGCCAGCAGTGACCCACTAGGGGGTGGGACCCAGTACTTC
size: many; J: TRBJ1-5; D: TRBD1; V: TRBV3-1; CDR3: CASSPSLGQGPQPQHF; DNA: TGTGCCAGCAGCCCATCCCTGGGACAGGGACCTCAGCCCCAGCATTTT
size: many; J: TRBJ1-5; D: NA; V: TRBV6-1; CDR3: CASSRRTVNQPQHF; DNA: TGTGCCAGCAGTCGTAGGACAGTTAATCAGCCCCAGCATTTT
size: NA; J: TRBJ1-6; D: TRBD1; V: TRBV6-1; CDR3: CASRPRDRGSSPLHF; DNA: TGTGCCAGCAGGCCTCGGGACAGGGGCTCTTCACCCCTCCACTTT
size: many; J: TRBJ1-1; D: TRBD1; V: TRBV27; CDR3: CASRYRGDTEAFF; DNA: TGTGCCAGCCGATACAGGGGGGATACTGAAGCTTTCTTT
size: NA; J: TRBJ2-7; D: TRBD1; V: TRBV5-5; CDR3: CASSRTGASSYEQYF; DNA: TGTGCCAGCAGCCGGACAGGGGCCAGCTCCTACGAGCAGTACTTC
size: NA; J: TRBJ2-5; D: NA; V: TRBV24-1; CDR3: CATSDLPGQGIETQYF; DNA: TGTGCCACCAGTGACCTACCGGGACAAGGAATCGAGACCCAGTACTTC
size: NA; J: TRBJ1-5; D: NA; V: TRBV29-1; CDR3: CSVGDANQPQHF; DNA: TGCAGCGTGGGGGACGCGAATCAGCCCCAGCATTTT
size: few; J: TRBJ1-4; D: NA; V: TRBV27; CDR3: CASSRAGTNEKLFF; DNA: TGTGCCAGCAGCCGAGCGGGGACTAATGAAAAACTGTTTTTT
size: many; J: TRBJ1-2; D: NA; V: TRBV20-1; CDR3: CSASRLRGYTF; DNA: TGCAGTGCTTCACGACTGCGTGGCTACACCTTC
size: NA; J: TRBJ2-1; D: NA; V: TRBV28; CDR3: CASSFETEGEQFF; DNA: TGTGCCAGCAGTTTCGAAACAGAGGGTGAGCAGTTCTTC
size: few; J: TRBJ2-7; D: TRBD1; V: TRBV9; CDR3: CASSVGFGTGGLKQYF; DNA: TGTGCCAGCAGCGTAGGGTTCGGGACAGGGGGCCTCAAGCAGTACTTC
size: many; J: TRBJ1-1; D: TRBD1; V: TRBV6-5; CDR3: CASSYGDRPMNTEAFF; DNA: TGTGCCAGCAGCTACGGGGACAGACCAATGAACACTGAAGCTTTCTTT
size: NA; J: TRBJ2-2; D: NA; V: TRBV5-4; CDR3: CASSLLLGIPGELFF; DNA: TGTGCCAGCAGCTTGTTGCTGGGAATACCCGGGGAGCTGTTTTTT
size: many; J: TRBJ1-2; D: NA; V: TRBV28; CDR3: CASSALPQQKGYGYTF; DNA: TGTGCCAGCAGTGCCCTCCCACAGCAGAAAGGCTATGGCTACACCTTC
size: many; J: TRBJ1-4; D: TRBD1; V: TRBV6-1; CDR3: CASSVTGGNEKLFF; DNA: TGTGCCAGCAGTGTAACAGGGGGTAATGAAAAACTGTTTTTT
size: many; J: TRBJ2-5; D: NA; V: TRBV2; CDR3: CASEDAETQYF; DNA: TGTGCCAGCGAGGATGCCGAGACCCAGTACTTC
size: few; J: TRBJ2-4; D: TRBD2; V: TRBV9; CDR3: CASSVLPGLVLNIQYF; DNA: TGTGCCAGCAGCGTACTTCCGGGACTAGTTCTAAACATTCAGTACTTC
size: many; J: TRBJ1-5; D: TRBD1; V: TRBV11-1; CDR3: CASSSGQSNQPQHF; DNA: TGTGCCAGCAGCTCGGGACAGTCCAATCAGCCCCAGCATTTT
size: many; J: TRBJ2-6; D: TRBD2; V: TRBV2; CDR3: CASSAGASGANVLTF; DNA: TGTGCCAGCTCAGCGGGGGCCTCTGGGGCCAACGTCCTGACTTTC
size: few; J: TRBJ2-7; D: NA; V: TRBV6-2/TRBV6-3; CDR3: CASTDTSRGHEQYF; DNA: TGTGCCAGCACCGACACCTCGAGGGGCCACGAGCAGTACTTC
size: many; J: TRBJ1-5; D: NA; V: TRBV28; CDR3: CASSLFETGNQPQHF; DNA: TGTGCCAGCAGTTTATTCGAGACGGGCAATCAGCCCCAGCATTTT
size: NA; J: TRBJ2-1; D: NA; V: TRBV5-1; CDR3: CASSLLPNYNEQFF; DNA: TGCGCCAGCAGCTTGCTGCCTAACTACAATGAGCAGTTCTTC
size: once; J: TRBJ1-1; D: NA; V: TRBV7-2; CDR3: CASSAPRYTEAFF; DNA: TGTGCCAGCAGCGCACCCCGGTACACTGAAGCTTTCTTT
size: many; J: TRBJ1-6; D: NA; V: TRBV28; CDR3: CASSLSGRSSPLHF; DNA: TGTGCCAGCAGTTTATCGGGACGATCATCACCCCTCCACTTT
size: few; J: TRBJ2-7; D: TRBD2; V: TRBV19; CDR3: CASSITLAGIYEQYF; DNA: TGTGCCAGTAGTATTACACTAGCGGGGATCTACGAGCAGTACTTC
size: NA; J: TRBJ2-1; D: NA; V: TRBV28; CDR3: CASSLAGSWEQFF; DNA: TGTGCCAGCAGTTTAGCCGGGAGTTGGGAGCAGTTCTTC
size: NA; J: TRBJ2-3; D: NA; V: TRBV24-1; CDR3: CATSVGIGRDTQYF; DNA: TGTGCCACCAGTGTCGGCATCGGAAGAGATACGCAGTATTTT
size: few; J: TRBJ2-3; D: NA; V: TRBV24-1; CDR3: CATSPARGTDTQYF; DNA: TGTGCCACCAGTCCTGCCAGGGGCACAGATACGCAGTATTTT
size: many; J: TRBJ1-5; D: TRBD1; V: TRBV28; CDR3: CASSLFLTGNNQPQHF; DNA: TGTGCCAGCAGTTTATTCTTGACAGGGAACAATCAGCCCCAGCATTTT
size: many; J: TRBJ1-4; D: TRBD1; V: TRBV6-5; CDR3: CASSYGQGLTTNEKLFF; DNA: TGTGCCAGCAGTTATGGACAGGGGCTAACAACTAATGAAAAACTGTTTTTT
size: many; J: TRBJ1-2; D: NA; V: TRBV12-3/TRBV12-4; CDR3: CASGLRAVYGYTF; DNA: TGTGCCAGCGGCTTGCGGGCTGTCTATGGCTACACCTTC
size: NA; J: TRBJ1-2; D: NA; V: TRBV7-3; CDR3: CASSLNREGNGYTF; DNA: TGTGCCAGCAGCTTAAACAGGGAAGGAAATGGCTACACCTTC
size: many; J: TRBJ1-2; D: NA; V: TRBV3-1; CDR3: CASSQPGDRSGYTF; DNA: TGTGCCAGCAGCCAACCCGGGGATAGGTCTGGCTACACCTTC
size: many; J: TRBJ1-1; D: TRBD1; V: TRBV27; CDR3: CASSKGQGVNTEAFF; DNA: TGTGCCAGCAGTAAAGGACAGGGAGTGAACACTGAAGCTTTCTTT
size: NA; J: TRBJ2-7; D: TRBD1; V: TRBV4-1; CDR3: CASSRDSGTVRYEQYF; DNA: TGCGCCAGCAGCCGAGACTCCGGGACAGTCAGATACGAGCAGTACTTC
size: NA; J: TRBJ2-1; D: NA; V: TRBV30; CDR3: CAWSVLWRGDEQFF; DNA: TGTGCCTGGAGTGTACTATGGAGGGGCGACGAGCAGTTCTTC
size: few; J: TRBJ1-1; D: NA; V: TRBV9; CDR3: CASSSRMNTEAFF; DNA: TGTGCCAGCAGCTCGCGGATGAACACTGAAGCTTTCTTT
size: few; J: TRBJ2-6; D: NA; V: TRBV6-1; CDR3: CASSLGSPGANVLTF; DNA: TGTGCCAGCAGCTTGGGCTCGCCTGGGGCCAACGTCCTGACTTTC